This entry features one TCR beta chain sequence. This sample is drawn from a study of cytomegalovirus exposure and HLA in healthy donors. The J segment lost 4 bases and the V segment lost 8 bases, leaving 9 bases of the junction unmatched. There are 14 residues in the CDR3. Germline assignment: CDR1 SNHLY and CDR2 FYNNEI. PCR amplification relied on 60 Vbeta primers (plus 13 Jbeta primers). The protocol was immunoSEQ multiplex PCR, while the TCRdb copy is restricted to in-frame clones and leaves out a portion. Of more than 150,000 clones in the sample, about 79% were seen once. V and J are TRBV2 and TRBJ2-7; 9 positions match TRBD1. Sequencing used PBMCs. The TCR was taken from a man aged 45-65 years in good health and CMV-seropositive. The CDR3 sequence: CASLTGTGFYEQYF. In DNA, the CDR3 is TGTGCCAGCCTGACCGGGACAGGGTTTTACGAGCAGTACTTC.